The source of this TCR beta chain is a study of response to subunit inactivated influenza vaccine. TCRdb re-called the RT-PCR reads through MiXCR, storing one row per CDR3 protein. The profile shows 150,000 to 200,000 distinct CDR3 sequences, about an eighth of them singletons. V was trimmed by 3 bases and J by 8 bases, leaving 8 bases between them. Germline assignment: CDR1 LNHNV and CDR2 YYDKDF (reference sequence). The CDR3 is 12 residues long. Separately, the same data were catalogued under a study of T cells expressing NK-cell markers. As that report states: As the method of synthesis, 5'RACE template switching with UMIs yielded TCR beta cDNA. Sequencing of TCR beta repertoires drew on sorted CD3+CD56+NKG2C+, CD3+CD56+NKG2C- and CD3+CD56-NKG2C+ T cells. More than 5 donors showed dominant NKG2C+ clonotypes comprising about 1.0-8% of their CD8+ T cells. Researchers report these clonotypes also headed the CD3+CD56-NKG2C+ fraction in several donors.

Sequencing used CD8+ T cells sorted from PBMCs, obtained approximately 12 days after vaccination. The V call is TRBV15, the J call TRBJ2-1; D unclear. The TCR was taken from a man aged 45-60 years who received an inactivated influenza vaccine. CDR3 region: CATSSFKDEQFF. The CDR3 nucleotides are TGTGCCACCAGCAGTTTTAAGGATGAGCAGTTCTTC.